This is a list of T cell receptor beta chains from one sample in a study of response to subunit inactivated influenza vaccine. TCRdb fed the RT-PCR reads into MiXCR, producing one record per CDR3 protein. Of 650,000 to 850,000 distinct CDR3 sequences listed, about 14% were seen once; the top ten hold roughly 6.4%. Sequencing used PBMCs from blood, obtained roughly 2 weeks before vaccination. These receptors were obtained from a man between 45 and 60 years old who received an inactivated influenza vaccine. Both conserved end residues are part of each CDR3. The D gene is left open where the match is weak. Some rows have no size entry. The others give once, few or many, or a class for an expanded clone.

CDR3 DNA	CDR3 protein	clone size	V gene	J gene	D gene
TGTGCCAGCAGCGCCCCCGGGGGTTACTATGGCTACACCTTC	CASSAPGGYYGYTF	few	TRBV6-1	TRBJ1-2	.
TGCGCCAGCAGTGGGTTTGGGGCAGATACGCAGTATTTT	CASSGFGADTQYF	.	TRBV10-2	TRBJ2-3	.
TGTGCCAGCAGTGAGTTTAGCGGGAGCTCCTACAATGAGCAGTTCTTC	CASSEFSGSSYNEQFF	few	TRBV25-1	TRBJ2-1	TRBD2
TGCAGTGCCAGGACAGGGGGCAACAATCAGCCCCAGCATTTT	CSARTGGNNQPQHF	.	TRBV20-1	TRBJ1-5	TRBD1
TGTGCCAGTAGTATCTGGACAGGGACAGATACGCAGTATTTT	CASSIWTGTDTQYF	.	TRBV19	TRBJ2-3	TRBD1
TGTGCCAGCAGCCCCCACGGGGACTTTGGCTATGGCTACACCTTC	CASSPHGDFGYGYTF	.	TRBV7-8	TRBJ1-2	.
TGCAGCGTATCGACTAGCGGGCATGAGCAGTTCTTC	CSVSTSGHEQFF	many	TRBV29-1	TRBJ2-1	TRBD2
TGTGCCATCAGGGGACTAGCGGAAAATGAGCAGTTCTTC	CAIRGLAENEQFF	few	TRBV10-3	TRBJ2-1	TRBD2
TGTGCCAGCAGCCTCGGGCTAGCGGGGGCGGAGACCCAGTACTTC	CASSLGLAGAETQYF	many	TRBV3-1	TRBJ2-5	TRBD2
TGTGCCAGCATGCCCGGGACTTTCTCCCACAATGAGCAGTTCTTC	CASMPGTFSHNEQFF	few	TRBV2	TRBJ2-1	.
TGCAGCGTTGGGAAAGGGGACACAGATACGCAGTATTTT	CSVGKGDTDTQYF	.	TRBV29-1	TRBJ2-3	.
TGTGCCAGCAGAAGTAGGGCGGGAGGGACGCTTGGTGAGCAGTTCTTC	CASRSRAGGTLGEQFF	few	TRBV7-2	TRBJ2-1	TRBD2
TGCGCCAGCGTTAAACAGCGCAATCAGCCCCAGCATTTT	CASVKQRNQPQHF	few	TRBV5-1	TRBJ1-5	.
TGCAGTGCTTCCACTAGCGGGAGGGGCTCCTACAATGAGCAGTTCTTC	CSASTSGRGSYNEQFF	.	TRBV20-1	TRBJ2-1	TRBD2